The sequence of this T cell receptor beta chain was determined in a study of tumor-infiltrating lymphocytes in primary liver carcinoma. V was pared by 0 bases and J by 6 bases, with 15 bases between. CDR3 length equals 15 residues. Germline-derived CDR1 and CDR2 are MNHNY and SVGAGI (reference sequence). Investigators took RNA and DNA out together from about 21-30 mg of unsorted bulk tissue. A primer in the constant region served to generate TCR beta cDNA from approximately 460 ng of total RNA. Libraries of TCR beta came from three nested multiplex PCR rounds with slightly modified ARM-PCR. TRBV1-TRBV30 forward primers paired with a C-beta reverse primer drove the first two PCR rounds, around 9 cycles each. TCRdb redid the calling of the multiplex PCR reads with MiXCR, one entry per CDR3 protein. The table includes 20,000 to 30,000 distinct CDR3 sequences, 78% detected once.

This chain joins TRBV6-6 and TRBJ2-7, with TRBD1 as a possible D gene (6 bases). Sequences were obtained from liver tumor tissue from sampling region 3. Subset meaning: tumor region T3, left-lateral pole. This TCR was sampled from a man aged 35-49 years with primary liver carcinoma and hepatitis B virus infection. The chain's CDR3 is CASSYSSRRGSEQYF. DNA of the CDR3: TGTGCCAGCAGTTACTCGAGTCGCAGGGGTAGCGAGCAGTACTTC.